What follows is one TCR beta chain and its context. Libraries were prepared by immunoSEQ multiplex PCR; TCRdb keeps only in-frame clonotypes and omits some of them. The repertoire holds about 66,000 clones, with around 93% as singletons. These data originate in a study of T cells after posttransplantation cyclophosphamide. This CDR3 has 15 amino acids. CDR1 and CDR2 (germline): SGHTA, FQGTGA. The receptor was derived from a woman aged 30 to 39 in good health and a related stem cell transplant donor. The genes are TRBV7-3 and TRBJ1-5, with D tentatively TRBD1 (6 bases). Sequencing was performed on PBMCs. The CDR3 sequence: CARRGEGYENQPQHF. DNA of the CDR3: TGTGCGAGAAGGGGGGAAGGATACGAAAATCAGCCCCAGCATTTT.